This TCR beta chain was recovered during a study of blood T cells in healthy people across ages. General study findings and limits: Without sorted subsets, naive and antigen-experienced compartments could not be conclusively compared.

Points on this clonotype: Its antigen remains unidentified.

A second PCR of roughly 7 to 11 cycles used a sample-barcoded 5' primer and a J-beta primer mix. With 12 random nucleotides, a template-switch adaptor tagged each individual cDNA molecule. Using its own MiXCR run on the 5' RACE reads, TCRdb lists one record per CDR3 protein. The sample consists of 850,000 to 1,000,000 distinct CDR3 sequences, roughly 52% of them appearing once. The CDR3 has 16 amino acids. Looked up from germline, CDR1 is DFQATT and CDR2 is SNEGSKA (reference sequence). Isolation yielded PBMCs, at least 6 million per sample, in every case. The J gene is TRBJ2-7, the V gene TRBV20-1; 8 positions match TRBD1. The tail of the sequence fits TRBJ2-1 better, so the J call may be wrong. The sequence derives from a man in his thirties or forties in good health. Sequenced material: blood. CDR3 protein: CSARDLETGDPDEQFF. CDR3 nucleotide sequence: TGCAGTGCTAGAGATCTGGAGACAGGGGACCCCGATGAGCAGTTCTTC.